What follows are 3 T cell receptor beta chains derived from one specimen sequenced in a study of Graves' ophthalmopathy and Graves' hyperthyroidism. RNA transcripts were the template, and TCR beta CDR3 regions were amplified from them. Scientists carried out first-round RT-PCR using HTBI primers and then a second-round multiplex PCR. TCRdb redid the calling of the multiplex PCR reads with MiXCR, one entry per CDR3 protein. The table shows 650,000 to 800,000 distinct CDR3 sequences, with under 50% occurring only once. The sample consisted of peripheral blood. These receptors were obtained from an adult man with Graves' ophthalmopathy.

V usage is TRBV3-1 and J usage is TRBJ1-2; no reliable D call. Trimming removed 1 base from V and 4 bases from J, with 7 bases in between. This CDR3 has 13 amino acids. Germline values: CDR1 LGHDT, CDR2 YNNKEL (reference sequence). CDR3 loop: CASSQVRIYGYTF. In nucleotides, the CDR3 is TGTGCCAGCAGCCAAGTCAGAATCTATGGCTACACCTTC.

This clonotype was observed many times. The rearrangement joins TRBV19 to TRBJ1-5; a weak D match, TRBD1 (5 bases). This CDR3 is built from 13 residues. Trimming left V 6 bases short and J 6 bases short, with 12 bases between. Germline CDR1 is LNHDA and CDR2 is SQIVND (reference sequence). Here the CDR3 DNA reads TGTGCCAGTAGACACAGGTTCGCTCAGCCCCAGCATTTT. Translation gives CASRHRFAQPQHF.

This clonotype was detected many times. The chain employs TRBV4-1 and TRBJ1-5; D uncertain. Trimming pared 2 bases from V and 7 bases from J, leaving 12 bases between. From germline, CDR1 is MGHRA and CDR2 YSYEKL. The CDR3 is 14 residues long. The CDR3 here is CASSQRAGGQPQHF. The DNA of the CDR3 is TGCGCCAGCAGCCAAAGGGCGGGTGGACAGCCCCAGCATTTT.